The 25 T cell receptor beta chains below were found in one sample sequenced in a study of blood T cell repertoires in COVID-19. TCRdb's copy holds only in-frame clones and misses some; the assay was immunoSEQ multiplex PCR. The sample lists some 320,000 clones; 89% were seen once. The sequenced material came from PBMCs or T cells enriched from blood (not recorded which). These receptors were taken from a man in his 60s who had recovered from COVID-19.

V usage is TRBV5-1 and J usage is TRBJ2-7; 11 bases fit TRBD1. This CDR3 region has 14 residues. CDR1 is SGHRS, CDR2 YFSETQ, per germline. The ends lost 5 bases at V and 0 bases at J; junction bases unmatched: 1. The CDR3 loop reads CASSGQGASYEQYF. The CDR3 coding sequence is TGCGCCAGCAGTGGACAGGGGGCCTCCTACGAGCAGTACTTC.

The genes are TRBV6-2 or TRBV6-3 and TRBJ1-6, with no clear D. This CDR3 comprises 18 residues. Germline V gene sequence: CDR1 MNHEY, CDR2 SVGEGT. The V and J ends lost 2 bases and 7 bases respectively, with 21 bases between them. CDR3 bases: TGTGCCAGCAGTTACGACCGGGAGGAGGCGGATTGGAATTCACCCCTCCACTTT. Translated, it gives CASSYDREEADWNSPLHF.

The chain joins TRBV20-1 to TRBJ2-3; TRBD1 matches 12 bases. The CDR3 totals 15 residues. Germline V gives CDR1 DFQATT, CDR2 SNEGSKA (reference sequence). V lost 3 bases to trimming and J lost 8 bases; unmatched junction nucleotides: 9. The CDR3 region is CSASPGQGASGTQYF. CDR3 coding DNA: TGCAGTGCTAGTCCGGGACAGGGGGCGTCTGGTACGCAGTATTTT.

The chain employs TRBV2 and TRBJ2-7; possibly TRBD2 for D (6 bases). The CDR3 is made up of 12 amino acids. The V and J ends lost 3 bases and 3 bases respectively, with 6 bases between them. Germline CDR1 reads SNHLY; CDR2 reads FYNNEI. The CDR3 DNA sequence: TGTGCCAGCAGTGAGACTAGCTACGAGCAGTACTTC. Translated: CASSETSYEQYF.

The chain is built from TRBV28 and TRBJ1-5, with D tentatively TRBD1 (5 bases). Germline CDR1 and CDR2: MDHEN and SYDVKM. V was trimmed by 5 bases and J by 3 bases, leaving 11 bases between them. This CDR3 spans 14 amino acids. In DNA form, the CDR3 reads TGTGCCAGCAGTGGCCGACAGACCAATCAGCCCCAGCATTTT. Protein: CASSGRQTNQPQHF.

This chain joins TRBV7-9 and TRBJ2-7; 8 nucleotides agree with TRBD1. Trimming at V came to 3 bases and at J to 0 bases, leaving 7 bases not matched to a gene. The CDR3 is 16 residues long. Per germline, CDR1 SEHNR and CDR2 FQNEAQ (reference sequence). This CDR3 reads CASSLGAGGVSYEQYF. CDR3 in DNA: TGTGCCAGCAGCTTGGGGGCAGGGGGCGTCTCCTACGAGCAGTACTTC.

V gene TRBV20-1 combines with J gene TRBJ2-1, with TRBD2 matching 13 bases. Trimming removed 3 bases from V and 2 bases from J; junction bases left unmatched: 10. Per germline, CDR1 DFQATT and CDR2 SNEGSKA (reference sequence). CDR3 length equals 18 residues. CDR3 residues: CSASPQGLAGATYNEQFF. CDR3 sequence (DNA): TGCAGTGCTAGTCCCCAAGGACTAGCGGGAGCGACCTACAATGAGCAGTTCTTC.

The chain links TRBV5-4 to TRBJ1-3, with D tentatively TRBD1 (6 bases). V lost 3 bases to trimming and J lost 2 bases, with 15 bases between them. The CDR3 sequence is 16 residues long. CDR1 and CDR2 (germline): SGHNT, YYREEE (reference sequence). DNA for the CDR3: TGTGCCAGCAGCTGGCAGGGGTCTAGAGCTGGAAACACCATATATTTT. Its translation is CASSWQGSRAGNTIYF.

The V and J genes are TRBV7-9 and TRBJ2-7; TRBD2 agrees at 13 bases. CDR1 is SEHNR and CDR2 is FQNEAQ in the germline V gene (reference sequence). Trimming took 3 bases from V and 4 from J; bases not matched to a gene: 3. The CDR3 is 15 amino acids. The CDR3 loop is CASSFETSGRYEQYF. CDR3 DNA: TGTGCCAGCAGCTTCGAGACTAGCGGGAGGTACGAGCAGTACTTC.

The chain combines TRBV7-2 with TRBJ2-7; possibly TRBD1 for D (6 bases). Germline V gene sequence: CDR1 SGHTA, CDR2 FQGNSA. The V end was cut by 5 bases, the J end by 7 bases, with 15 bases between. The CDR3 is 13 residues long. CDR3 sequence (DNA): TGTGCCAGCAGCGCACAGGGTTCAAGGGAGCAGTACTTC. Protein: CASSAQGSREQYF.

V and J are TRBV11-2 and TRBJ2-5; D is unclear. Deletions cut 1 base from V and 5 bases from J, with 11 bases between. CDR3 length: 14 amino acids. The V gene's germline CDR1 is SGHAT and CDR2 FQNNGV. The CDR3 region is CASSLAGALETQYF. The CDR3 DNA sequence: TGTGCCAGCAGCTTAGCAGGTGCCTTGGAGACCCAGTACTTC.

This clone was recorded once. The chain couples TRBV28 to TRBJ2-2; TRBD2 matches 9 bases. The CDR3 runs 16 residues. V was clipped by 4 bases and J by 5 bases; unmatched bases: 8. Germline V gene data show CDR1 as MDHEN and CDR2 as SYDVKM. CDR3 region: CASSSHLAGWTGELFF. The CDR3 DNA sequence: TGTGCCAGCAGTTCTCACCTAGCGGGATGGACCGGGGAGCTGTTTTTT.

The genes are TRBV20-1 and TRBJ2-1; D may be TRBD2 (5 bases). Germline loops: CDR1 DFQATT, CDR2 SNEGSKA (reference sequence). With 7 bases removed from V and 12 bases from J, the gap between germline ends came to 16 bases. The CDR3 totals 11 residues. The CDR3 nucleotides are TGCAGTGTTCGGGATCGCTTTGGGCAGTTCTTC. Translation gives CSVRDRFGQFF.

The V gene is TRBV28, the J gene TRBJ1-2, with TRBD1 matching 8 bases. The V segment lost 4 bases and the J segment 2 bases; nucleotides outside the gene matches: 12. CDR3 size: 17 residues. CDR1 is MDHEN and CDR2 is SYDVKM in the germline V gene. The CDR3 DNA sequence: TGTGCCAGCAGTTCCCCCGGGACAGGCGCCCTAAACTATGGCTACACCTTC. It translates to CASSSPGTGALNYGYTF.

V and J are TRBV28 and TRBJ2-5; 11 bases are a match to TRBD1. J lost 7 bases, V lost 5 bases, and 12 bases had no gene match. Germline V gene sequence: CDR1 MDHEN, CDR2 SYDVKM. This CDR3 region has 16 residues. The CDR3 region is CASSPRTGGPSGTQYF. The CDR3 DNA reads as TGTGCCAGCAGTCCTCGGACAGGGGGCCCTTCTGGGACCCAGTACTTC.

V gene TRBV11-2 combines with J gene TRBJ2-7; 7 nucleotides agree with TRBD2. V shed 5 bases, J shed 4 bases, and the junction held 11 bases outside the gene matches. Looked up from germline, CDR1 is SGHAT and CDR2 is FQNNGV. CDR3 size: 15 residues. The CDR3 protein is CASSRQPGGTYEQYF. For the CDR3, the DNA is TGTGCCAGCAGCCGCCAGCCCGGGGGGACTTACGAGCAGTACTTC.

This chain joins TRBV5-1 and TRBJ1-2; D not certain. The CDR3 extends over 16 amino acids. Looked up from germline, CDR1 is SGHRS and CDR2 is YFSETQ. V lost 4 bases and J 8 bases, leaving 24 bases between the germline ends. CDR3 bases: TGCGCCAGCAGCCCTAATCCCGATCGGACTTTGAGCGGCTACACCTTC. It yields the protein CASSPNPDRTLSGYTF.

This chain connects TRBV7-2 to TRBJ1-4, with D maybe TRBD1 (5 bases). Trimming left V 3 bases short and J 7 bases short, with 12 bases between. The germline V gene encodes CDR1 SGHTA and CDR2 FQGNSA. CDR3 length: 14 residues. The chain's CDR3 is CASSLSQGGEKLFF. The CDR3, as DNA: TGTGCCAGCAGCTTGAGTCAGGGTGGTGAAAAACTGTTTTTT.

This clone was picked up a small number of times. V gene TRBV30 combines with J gene TRBJ1-6; the D is unclear. There are 14 residues in the CDR3. With 1 base removed from V and 7 bases from J, the gap between germline ends came to 11 bases. Germline-derived CDR1 and CDR2 are GTSNPN and SVGIG (reference sequence). The chain's CDR3 is CAWSDRSTNSPLHF. In DNA, the CDR3 is TGTGCCTGGAGTGATCGGAGCACAAATTCACCCCTCCACTTT.

The chain is built from TRBV11-2 and TRBJ2-3; D not certain. Germline V gene lookup returns CDR1 SGHAT and CDR2 FQNNGV. Trimming pared 0 bases from V and 5 bases from J, leaving 3 bases between. This CDR3 comprises 12 residues. In DNA, the CDR3 is TGTGCCAGCAGCTTAGACGGAGATACGCAGTATTTT. Amino acid sequence: CASSLDGDTQYF.

The chain combines TRBV28 with TRBJ2-7, with a possible D match to TRBD1 (6 bases). Germline assignment: CDR1 MDHEN and CDR2 SYDVKM. The CDR3 has 12 residues. Trimming removed 6 bases from V and 3 bases from J, with 9 bases in between. This CDR3 is CASSSTGYEQYF. CDR3 sequence (DNA): TGTGCCAGCAGCTCGACAGGCTACGAGCAGTACTTC.

The CDR3 region is CASSQDGQSRNREQFF. CDR3 sequence (DNA): TGCGCCAGCAGCCAAGACGGACAGAGCAGGAATCGTGAGCAGTTCTTC. The chain uses TRBV4-3 and TRBJ2-1; D may be TRBD1 (6 bases). V was trimmed by 0 bases and J by 9 bases, leaving 18 bases between them. Germline-derived CDR1 and CDR2 are LGHNA and YSLEER. This CDR3 comprises 16 residues.

The chain combines TRBV10-3 with TRBJ1-2; no firm D call. Germline-derived CDR1 and CDR2 are ENHRY and SYGVKD. CDR3 size: 10 residues. Trimming removed 4 bases at V and 6 bases at J, with 3 bases between. This chain's CDR3 is CAISGNGYTF. The CDR3 coding sequence is TGTGCCATCAGTGGTAATGGCTACACCTTC.

This clone is a singleton in its sample. This rearrangement joins TRBV2 to TRBJ2-6, with 7 bases aligning to TRBD2. The trim removed 6 bases at V and 4 bases at J, leaving 6 bases unmatched. CDR3 length equals 15 residues. Germline V gene sequence: CDR1 SNHLY, CDR2 FYNNEI. The CDR3 loop reads CASSVGGYGANVLTF. The CDR3 DNA is TGTGCCAGCAGCGTGGGGGGGTACGGGGCCAACGTCCTGACTTTC.

This clone was recorded only once. V usage is TRBV7-8 and J usage is TRBJ1-2; the match to TRBD1 covers 7 bases. Germline trimming cut 5 bases from V and 13 bases from J; bases unmatched to any gene: 10. This CDR3 is 12 amino acids long. Germline CDR1 is SGHVS and CDR2 is FQNEAQ. CDR3 residues: CASSLRTGRGTF. CDR3 DNA: TGTGCCAGCAGCCTAAGGACAGGTCGGGGCACCTTC. The full variable domain, in which reference TRBV7-8 and TRBJ1-2 provide the parts outside the CDR3, is GAGVSQSPRYKVAKRGQDVALRCDPISGHVSLFWYQQALGQGPEFLTYFQNEAQLDKSGLPSDRFFAERPEGSVSTLKIQRTQQEDSAVYLCASSLRTGRGTFGSGTRLTVV.